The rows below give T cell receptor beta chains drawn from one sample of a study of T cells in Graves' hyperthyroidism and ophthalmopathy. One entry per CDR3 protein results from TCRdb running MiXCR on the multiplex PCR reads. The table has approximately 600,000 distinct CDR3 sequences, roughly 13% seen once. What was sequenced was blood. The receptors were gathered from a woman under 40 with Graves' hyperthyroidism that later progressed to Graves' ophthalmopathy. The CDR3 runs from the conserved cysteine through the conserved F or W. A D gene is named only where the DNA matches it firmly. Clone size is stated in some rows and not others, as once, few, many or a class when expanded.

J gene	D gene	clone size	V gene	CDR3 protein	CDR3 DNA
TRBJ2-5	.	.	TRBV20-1	CSVPETQYF	TGCAGTGTACCGGAGACCCAGTACTTC
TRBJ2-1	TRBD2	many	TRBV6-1	CASSPTSGRRNEQFF	TGTGCCAGCAGCCCTACTAGCGGGAGGAGGAATGAGCAGTTCTTC
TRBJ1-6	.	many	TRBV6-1	CASSERDGDNSPLHF	TGTGCCAGCAGTGAACGGGACGGAGATAATTCACCCCTCCACTTT
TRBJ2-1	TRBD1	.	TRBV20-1	CSANPHGQGRVDEQFF	TGCAGTGCTAACCCCCACGGACAGGGCAGGGTCGATGAGCAGTTCTTC
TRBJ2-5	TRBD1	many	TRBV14	CASSQAGGTQYF	TGTGCCAGCAGCCAAGCAGGGGGGACCCAGTACTTC
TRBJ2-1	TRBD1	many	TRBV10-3	CAITVGQGANEQFF	TGTGCCATCACGGTGGGACAGGGGGCTAATGAGCAGTTCTTC
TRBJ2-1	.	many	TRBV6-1	CASSDRGLPPFNEQFF	TGTGCCAGCAGTGATAGAGGACTCCCACCCTTCAATGAGCAGTTCTTC
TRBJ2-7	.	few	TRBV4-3	CASSQVTSDTDQDEQYF	TGCGCCAGCAGCCAGGTTACCTCGGACACCGACCAGGACGAGCAGTACTTC
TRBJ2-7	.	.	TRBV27	CASSVGLLYEQYF	TGTGCCAGCAGTGTAGGACTCCTCTACGAGCAGTACTTC
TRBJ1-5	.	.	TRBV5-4	CASSLAGGRDTAQHF	TGTGCCAGCAGCTTGGCCGGGGGTAGGGATACGGCCCAGCATTTT
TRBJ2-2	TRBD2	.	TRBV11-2	CASSLDWLAAPNGELFF	TGTGCCAGCAGCTTAGATTGGCTAGCGGCCCCCAACGGGGAGCTGTTTTTT
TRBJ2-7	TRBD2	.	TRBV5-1	CASSVTLAGVRSGGDEQYF	TGCGCCAGCAGCGTGACATTAGCGGGAGTTAGGTCGGGAGGGGACGAGCAGTACTTC
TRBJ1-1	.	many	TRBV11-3	CASSLDGGAQNTEAFF	TGTGCCAGCAGCTTAGATGGAGGAGCACAGAACACTGAAGCTTTCTTT
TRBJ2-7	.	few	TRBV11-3	CASSPLGGDLPYEQYF	TGTGCCAGCAGCCCACTGGGGGGAGACCTGCCCTACGAGCAGTACTTC
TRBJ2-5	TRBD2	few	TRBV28	CASSSIAGGKGETQYF	TGTGCCAGCAGTTCCATAGCGGGAGGGAAGGGAGAGACCCAGTACTTC
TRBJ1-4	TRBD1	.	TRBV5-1	CASRGDRSNEKLFF	TGCGCCAGCAGGGGGGACAGGTCTAATGAAAAACTGTTTTTT
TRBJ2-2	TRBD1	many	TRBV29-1	CSGDRGSGELFF	TGCAGCGGGGACAGGGGGTCGGGGGAGCTGTTTTTT
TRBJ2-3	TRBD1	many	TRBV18	CATRTGTGPTDTQYF	TGTGCCACCCGAACCGGGACAGGTCCCACAGATACGCAGTATTTT
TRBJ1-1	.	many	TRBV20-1	CSARVVNTEAFF	TGCAGTGCTAGAGTAGTGAACACTGAAGCTTTCTTT
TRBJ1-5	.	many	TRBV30	CAWSLGLNQPQHF	TGTGCCTGGAGTTTGGGGTTGAATCAGCCCCAGCATTTT
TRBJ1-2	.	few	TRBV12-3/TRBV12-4	CASTRGVLGYTF	TGTGCCAGCACAAGGGGGGTCCTTGGCTACACCTTC
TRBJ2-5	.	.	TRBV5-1	CASSPVEATGQTRDF	TGCGCCAGCAGCCCAGTTGAAGCGACGGGCCAGACCAGGGACTTC
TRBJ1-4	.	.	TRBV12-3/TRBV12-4	CASSSSLPRDNEKLFF	TGTGCCAGCAGTTCCTCTCTCCCCCGGGACAATGAAAAACTGTTTTTT
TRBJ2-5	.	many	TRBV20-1	CSARDLARGKGETQYF	TGCAGTGCTAGAGATTTAGCGAGGGGCAAGGGAGAGACCCAGTACTTC
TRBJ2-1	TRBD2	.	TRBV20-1	CSASTSEHNEQFF	TGCAGTGCTAGCACTAGCGAGCACAATGAGCAGTTCTTC
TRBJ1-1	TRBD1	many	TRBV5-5	CASSLSVTGATEAFF	TGTGCCAGCAGCTTGTCGGTGACAGGGGCCACTGAAGCTTTCTTT
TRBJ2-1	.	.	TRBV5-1	CASSPTRRSSYNEQFF	TGCGCCAGCAGCCCTACCCGTCGCAGCTCCTACAATGAGCAGTTCTTC
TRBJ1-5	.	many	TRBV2	CASNKGDQPQHF	TGTGCCAGCAATAAAGGAGATCAGCCCCAGCATTTT
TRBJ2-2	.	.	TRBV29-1	CSVVVLGGELFF	TGCAGCGTTGTTGTATTGGGGGGGGAGCTGTTTTTT
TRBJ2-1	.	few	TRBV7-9	CASSLGGGLWRGNNEQFF	TGTGCCAGCAGCTTAGGTGGCGGGTTATGGCGGGGAAACAATGAGCAGTTCTTC
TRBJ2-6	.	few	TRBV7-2	CASSLVVRSWGSSSGANVLTF	TGTGCCAGCAGCTTAGTTGTCAGATCATGGGGTAGTAGTTCTGGGGCCAACGTCCTGACTTTC
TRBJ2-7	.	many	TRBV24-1	CATSNRFGEQYF	TGTGCCACCAGCAACAGGTTTGGGGAGCAGTACTTC
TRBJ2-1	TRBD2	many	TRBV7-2	CASSPGLAGGWEQFF	TGTGCCAGCAGCCCGGGACTAGCGGGAGGGTGGGAGCAGTTCTTC
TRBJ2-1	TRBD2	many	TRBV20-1	CSARVASGRLDEQFF	TGCAGTGCTAGAGTGGCTAGCGGGAGATTAGATGAGCAGTTCTTC
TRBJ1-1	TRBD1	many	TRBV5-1	CASSYRGPGNTEAFF	TGCGCCAGCAGCTACAGGGGCCCCGGGAACACTGAAGCTTTCTTT
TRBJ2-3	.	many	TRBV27	CASSLPPSHGDTQYF	TGTGCCAGCAGTTTACCCCCGTCTCATGGGGATACGCAGTATTTT
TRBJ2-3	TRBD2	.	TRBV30	CAGEEGGRRTDTQYF	TGTGCCGGTGAGGAAGGCGGGAGACGCACAGATACGCAGTATTTT